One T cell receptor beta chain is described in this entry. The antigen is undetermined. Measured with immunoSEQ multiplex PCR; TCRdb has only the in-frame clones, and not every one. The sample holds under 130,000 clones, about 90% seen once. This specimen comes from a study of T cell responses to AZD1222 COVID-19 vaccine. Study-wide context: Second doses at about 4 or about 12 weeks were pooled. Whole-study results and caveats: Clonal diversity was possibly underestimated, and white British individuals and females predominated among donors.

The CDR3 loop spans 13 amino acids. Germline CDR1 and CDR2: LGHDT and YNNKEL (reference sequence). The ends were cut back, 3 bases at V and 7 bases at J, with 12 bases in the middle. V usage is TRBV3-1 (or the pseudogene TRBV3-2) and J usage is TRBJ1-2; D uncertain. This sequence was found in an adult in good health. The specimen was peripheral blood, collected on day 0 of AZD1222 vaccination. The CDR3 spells CASSHGREGGYTF. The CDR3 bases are TGTGCCAGCAGCCACGGAAGGGAAGGTGGCTACACCTTC.